These T cell receptor beta chains were read from a single sample in a study of blood T cell repertoires in COVID-19. The table came from immunoSEQ multiplex PCR; TCRdb's copy has only in-frame clones and leaves some out. The table has under 200,000 clones, 65% to 85% seen once; the top ten hold less than 3.5%. Source material: peripheral blood. Every receptor here comes from a woman aged 55-69 years with acute or convalescent COVID-19. The CDR3 runs from the conserved cysteine through the conserved F or W. D genes are given only for firm matches. Clone size is shown for a subset of rows, as once, few, many or a class of expanded clone.

v_call	d_call	clone_size	j_call	cdr3_nt	cdr3_aa
TRBV6-2/TRBV6-3	TRBD2	NA	TRBJ2-7	TGTGCCAGCAGCAGAGCGGGGGGCACTTCCTACGAGCAGTACTTC	CASSRAGGTSYEQYF
TRBV6-2/TRBV6-3	NA	once	TRBJ1-1	TGTGCCAGCAGTTACACTCCCCGAAAAGCTTTCTTT	CASSYTPRKAFF
TRBV3-1/TRBV3-2	TRBD1	NA	TRBJ1-6	TGTGCCAGCAGCCAAGCCACAGGGGGTAATTCACCCCTCCACTTT	CASSQATGGNSPLHF
TRBV5-4	TRBD2	NA	TRBJ2-1	TGTGCCAGCAGCTCGCCGAGGACTAGCGGCGGCAATGAGCAGTTCTTC	CASSSPRTSGGNEQFF
TRBV18	NA	NA	TRBJ1-1	TGTGCCAGCTCACCACCGGGACTTGGGAACACTGAAGCTTTCTTT	CASSPPGLGNTEAFF
TRBV24-1	NA	NA	TRBJ1-1	TGTGCCACCAGTGATGGGACATCCGAAGCTTTCTTT	CATSDGTSEAFF
TRBV6-6	TRBD1	NA	TRBJ1-5	TGTGCCAGCAGTCCTCGGACAGGGGCGGGTTATAGCAATCAGCCCCAGCATTTT	CASSPRTGAGYSNQPQHF
TRBV11-1	TRBD1	NA	TRBJ2-1	TGTGCCAGCAGCTGGGACAGGGGGCGGACGGACAATGAGCAGTTCTTC	CASSWDRGRTDNEQFF
TRBV6-5	TRBD1	NA	TRBJ1-2	TGTGCCAGCAGTTACGAGGCAGGGGGCAATGGCTACACCTTC	CASSYEAGGNGYTF
TRBV6-2/TRBV6-3	TRBD1	NA	TRBJ1-5	TGTGCCAGCAGTCCGGGACAGGGGGGTAGAATTTTGTTTAGCAATCAGCCCCAGCATTTT	CASSPGQGGRILFSNQPQHF
TRBV12-3/TRBV12-4	TRBD1	NA	TRBJ2-7	TGTGCCAGCAGCCTAACAGGGGGCGAGCAGTACTTC	CASSLTGGEQYF
TRBV11-2	NA	NA	TRBJ1-1	TGTGCCAGCAGCTCACTCCCACAGGGAGGGGCTGAAGCTTTCTTT	CASSSLPQGGAEAFF
TRBV6-5	NA	NA	TRBJ2-3	TGTGCCAGCAAATTGGTTCAGGGGACAGATACGCAGTATTTT	CASKLVQGTDTQYF
TRBV6-5	NA	NA	TRBJ1-5	TGTGCCAGCTGTCAGGGGAGAGGCAATCAGCCCCAGCATTTT	CASCQGRGNQPQHF
TRBV2	NA	NA	TRBJ2-1	TGTGCCAGCAGTGAAGGGGTGGGCCAGGGGATCGGGTACAATGAGCAGTTCTTC	CASSEGVGQGIGYNEQFF